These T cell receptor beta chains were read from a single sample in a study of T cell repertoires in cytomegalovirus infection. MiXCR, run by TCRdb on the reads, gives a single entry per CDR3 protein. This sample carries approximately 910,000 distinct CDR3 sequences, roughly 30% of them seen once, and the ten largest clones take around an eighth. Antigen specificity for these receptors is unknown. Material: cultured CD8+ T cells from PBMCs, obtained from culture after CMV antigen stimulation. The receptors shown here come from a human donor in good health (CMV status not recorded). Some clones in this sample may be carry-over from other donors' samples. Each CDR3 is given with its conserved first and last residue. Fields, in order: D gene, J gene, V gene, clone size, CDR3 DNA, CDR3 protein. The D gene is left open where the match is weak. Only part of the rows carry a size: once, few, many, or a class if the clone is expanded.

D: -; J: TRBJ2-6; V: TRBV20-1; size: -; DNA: TGCAGTGCTAGATTACCTTTTCCTAAGTTCTCTGGGGCCAACGTCCTGACTTTC; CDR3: CSARLPFPKFSGANVLTF
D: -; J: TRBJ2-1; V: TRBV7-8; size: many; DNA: TGTGCCAGCAGTTACGGGACGGCAGTCGATGAGCAGTTCTTC; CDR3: CASSYGTAVDEQFF
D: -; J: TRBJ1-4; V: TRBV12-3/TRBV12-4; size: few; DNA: TGTGCCAGCAGTTTCTTCTCAGGGGCAACTAATGAAAAACTGTTTTTT; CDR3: CASSFFSGATNEKLFF
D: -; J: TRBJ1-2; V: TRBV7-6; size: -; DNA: TGTGCCAGCAGTGGGGGGCAGGGTAGTTATGGCTATGGCTACACCTTC; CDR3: CASSGGQGSYGYGYTF
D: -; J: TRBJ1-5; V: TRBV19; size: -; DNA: TGTGCCAGTAGTATCTACAGGGTGAGAGGTCAGCCCCAGCATTTT; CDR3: CASSIYRVRGQPQHF
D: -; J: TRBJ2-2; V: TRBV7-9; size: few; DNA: TGTGCCAGCAGCTCCGGGGCTGTTTCCGGGGAGCTGTTTTTT; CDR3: CASSSGAVSGELFF
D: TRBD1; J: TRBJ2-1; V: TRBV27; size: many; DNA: TGTGCCAGCAGTCTCGGACAGGGGGGGGATGAGCAGTTCTTC; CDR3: CASSLGQGGDEQFF
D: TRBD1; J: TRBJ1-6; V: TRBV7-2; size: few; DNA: TGTGCCAGCTGGGACAGGAATTCACCCCTCCACTTT; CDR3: CASWDRNSPLHF
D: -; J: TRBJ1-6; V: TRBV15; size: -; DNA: TGTGCCACCAGGGGAAATTCACCCCTCCACTTT; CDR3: CATRGNSPLHF
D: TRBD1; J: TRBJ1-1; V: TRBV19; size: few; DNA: TGTGCCAGTAGTTCGACAGGGGAGAAAGCTTTCTTT; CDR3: CASSSTGEKAFF
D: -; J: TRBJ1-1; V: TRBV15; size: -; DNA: TGTGCCACCAGCAGAGACGGAGGAAAGGGGGTAGTGAACACTGAAGCTTTCTTT; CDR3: CATSRDGGKGVVNTEAFF
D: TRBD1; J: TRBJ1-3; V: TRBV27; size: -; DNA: TGTGCCAGCAGTCCTCTGACAGGGCCCGGAAACACCATATATTTT; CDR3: CASSPLTGPGNTIYF
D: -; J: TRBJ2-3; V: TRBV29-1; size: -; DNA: TGCAGCCCATTACCGACATCCCCTGGGGATACGCAGTATTTT; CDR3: CSPLPTSPGDTQYF
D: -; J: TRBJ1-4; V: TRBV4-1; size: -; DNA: TGCGCCAGCAAGACACCGGCTGCAACTAATGAAAAACTGTTTTTT; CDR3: CASKTPAATNEKLFF
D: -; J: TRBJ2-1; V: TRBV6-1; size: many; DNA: TGTGCCAGCAAAGAAAGTGTGGGCTCCTACAATGAGCAGTTCTTC; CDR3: CASKESVGSYNEQFF
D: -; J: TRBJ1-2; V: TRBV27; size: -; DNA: TGTGCCAGCAGCATGGGGGGCACGAGGTTCGATGGCTACACCTTC; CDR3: CASSMGGTRFDGYTF
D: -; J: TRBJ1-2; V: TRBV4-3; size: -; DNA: TGCGCCAGCAGCCAAGAAAGTCGGGGACCCTTCTTAAATGGCTACACCTTC; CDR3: CASSQESRGPFLNGYTF
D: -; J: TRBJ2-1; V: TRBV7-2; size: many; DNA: TGTGCCAGCAGCTCTGCCCCCCGGGGTAACAATGAGCAGTTCTTC; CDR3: CASSSAPRGNNEQFF
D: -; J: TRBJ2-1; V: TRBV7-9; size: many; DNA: TGTGCCAGCAGCTCCTCTATACAGGTCTATCCTAGCAATGAGCAGTTCTTC; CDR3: CASSSSIQVYPSNEQFF
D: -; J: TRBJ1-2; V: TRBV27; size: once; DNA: TGTGCCAGCAGTTTTTCGAGGACAGCTTATTATGGCTACACCTTC; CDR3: CASSFSRTAYYGYTF
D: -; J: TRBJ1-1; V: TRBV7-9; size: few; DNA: TGTGCCAGCAGCTTAGAAGGGCACCTTTACACTGAAGCTTTCTTT; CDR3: CASSLEGHLYTEAFF
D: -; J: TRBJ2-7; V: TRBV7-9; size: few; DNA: TGTGCCAGCAGCTTATCCTCCGACGAGCAGTACTTC; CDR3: CASSLSSDEQYF
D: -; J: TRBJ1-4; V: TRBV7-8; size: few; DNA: TGTGCCAGCAGCCCCAGACGAGAGGGAAGGGAAAAACTGTTTTTT; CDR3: CASSPRREGREKLFF
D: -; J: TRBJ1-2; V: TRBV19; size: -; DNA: TGTGCCAGTAGTATAAGGCAGGGCAGCGGCTACACCTTC; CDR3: CASSIRQGSGYTF
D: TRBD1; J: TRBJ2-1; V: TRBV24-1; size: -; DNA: TGTGCCACCAGTGACTCGGACAGGGGAGACGACAGTGAGCAGTTCTTC; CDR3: CATSDSDRGDDSEQFF
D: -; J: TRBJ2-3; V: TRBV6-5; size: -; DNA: TGTGCCAGCAGTCTAGACATGGATACGCAGTATTTT; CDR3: CASSLDMDTQYF
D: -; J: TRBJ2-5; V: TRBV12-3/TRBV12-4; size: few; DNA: TGTGCCAGCAGGGCGGAGCAAGAGACCCAGTACTTC; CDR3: CASRAEQETQYF
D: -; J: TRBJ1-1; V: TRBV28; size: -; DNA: TGTGCCAGCGCACAGGACCTAGGGGAGTGGAACACTGAAGCTTTCTTT; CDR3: CASAQDLGEWNTEAFF
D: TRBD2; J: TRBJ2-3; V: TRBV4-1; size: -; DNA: TGCGCCAGCAGCCTCAGTCCGGGACTAGCGGGGTTCACAGATACGCAGTATTTT; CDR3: CASSLSPGLAGFTDTQYF
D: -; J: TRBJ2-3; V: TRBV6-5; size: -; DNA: TGTGCCAGCAGTCAACAGGGTGGAGGAGCAGATACGCAGTATTTT; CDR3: CASSQQGGGADTQYF
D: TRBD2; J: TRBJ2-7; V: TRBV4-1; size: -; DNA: TGCGCCAGCAGCCAGGGACTAGTGAGCGAGCAGTACTTC; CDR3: CASSQGLVSEQYF